Below, 19 T cell receptor beta chains from the same sample are listed, as sequenced in a study of cytomegalovirus exposure and HLA in healthy donors. 60 Vbeta and 13 Jbeta primers were used in PCR. Clones were read by immunoSEQ multiplex PCR, and TCRdb kept only the in-frame ones, dropping some. This sample has 250,000 to 350,000 clones; around 80% occur once, and the top ten carry around 0.33%. What was sequenced was PBMCs. These receptor sequences come from a girl aged 2 to 10 in good health and CMV-seronegative.

The genes are TRBV6-6 and TRBJ2-7; tentative D call: TRBD2 (5 bases). Trimming took off 10 bases at V and 5 bases at J, with 9 bases between the two ends. The CDR3 has 10 residues. Germline lookup yields CDR1 MNHNY and CDR2 SVGAGI (reference sequence). The CDR3 region has the DNA TGTGCCATCGGGATCGACGAGCAGTACTTC. Protein product: CAIGIDEQYF.

The table lists this clone with a few counts. J is TRBJ2-1 and V is TRBV10-3, with 8 bases lining up with TRBD1. V was pared by 6 bases and J by 5 bases, with 9 bases of the junction left unmatched. The germline V gene encodes CDR1 ENHRY and CDR2 SYGVKD. This CDR3 has 15 residues. The CDR3 region has the DNA TGTGCCATCAGCGTCGACAGGGGCCTGGACAATGAGCAGTTCTTC. The encoded protein is CAISVDRGLDNEQFF.

The rearrangement joins TRBV10-3 to TRBJ1-5, with TRBD1 matching 8 bases. CDR3 length: 18 residues. The germline V gene encodes CDR1 ENHRY and CDR2 SYGVKD. V dropped 0 bases and J dropped 2; count of bases not matched to a gene: 9. This chain's CDR3 is CAISESQGAPRGNQPQHF. CDR3 sequence (DNA): TGTGCCATCAGTGAGTCCCAGGGGGCCCCAAGAGGCAATCAGCCCCAGCATTTT.

The rearrangement links TRBV7-3 to TRBJ2-2, with 7 bases that match TRBD2. With V trimmed by 4 bases and J by 3 bases, 8 bases remained unmatched. This CDR3 contains 16 residues. Germline V gene sequence: CDR1 SGHTA, CDR2 FQGTGA. The CDR3 region is CASSSIGGGHTGELFF. For the CDR3, the DNA is TGTGCCAGCAGCTCCATAGGCGGGGGACACACCGGGGAGCTGTTTTTT.

This chain links TRBV10-1 with TRBJ2-1, with D possibly matching TRBD2 (6 bases). Deletions cut 4 bases from V and 8 bases from J, with 15 bases between. CDR3 size: 14 residues. Per germline, CDR1 WNHNN and CDR2 SYGVQD (reference sequence). The CDR3 spells CASSAEGTVDEQFF. CDR3 coding DNA: TGCGCCAGCAGTGCGGAGGGGACTGTGGATGAGCAGTTCTTC.

V usage is TRBV4-1 and J usage is TRBJ2-7; possible D gene TRBD1, 6 bases. CDR1 is MGHRA, CDR2 YSYEKL, per germline. V shed 2 bases and J shed 0 bases, with 20 bases lying between them. The CDR3 totals 18 residues. CDR3 loop: CASSQSLRQALFSYEQYF. The CDR3 nucleotides are TGCGCCAGCAGCCAATCCCTTAGACAGGCCCTCTTCTCCTACGAGCAGTACTTC.

The DNA of the CDR3 is TGTGCCAGCAGTCCCCGGGACAGGCTAGAAAAACTGTTTTTT. This gives the protein CASSPRDRLEKLFF. V usage is TRBV6-5 and J usage is TRBJ1-4; 8 bases line up with TRBD1. CDR3 length: 14 residues. The germline CDR1 and CDR2 sequences are MNHEY and SVGAGI. With V trimmed by 5 bases and J by 8 bases, 7 bases remained unmatched.

CDR3 in DNA: TGCGCCAGCAGTGAGTCGACAGGGCAAGAGACCCAGTACTTC. It encodes CASSESTGQETQYF. The V call is TRBV10-1, the J call TRBJ2-5; TRBD1 aligns across 7 bases. J lost 2 bases, V lost 0 bases, and 0 bases had no gene match. CDR3 length equals 14 residues. Germline values: CDR1 WNHNN, CDR2 SYGVQD (reference sequence).

This clone has more than one count but fewer than ten. CDR3 amino acids: CASSQGLAGTDTQYF. The CDR3 coding sequence is TGTGCCAGCAGCCAAGGACTAGCGGGCACAGATACGCAGTATTTT. The chain carries TRBV4-2 and TRBJ2-3; 9 nucleotides agree with TRBD2. The germline gives CDR1 LGHNA, CDR2 YNFKEQ. The junction had 0 bases not matched to a gene; V was cut back by 1 base and J by 1 base. The CDR3 has 15 amino acids.

This clone was picked up one time. V is TRBV4-2 and J is TRBJ2-3; D gene uncertain. The germline V and J ends were trimmed by 3 bases and 4 bases, with 11 bases remaining between them. CDR3 length: 14 residues. The germline gives CDR1 LGHNA, CDR2 YNFKEQ. CDR3 nucleotides: TGTGCCAGCAGCCATCCTCCCAGGCCAGATACGCAGTATTTT. It codes for CASSHPPRPDTQYF.

The chain links TRBV2 to TRBJ2-1, with TRBD2 matching 8 bases. This CDR3 contains 14 residues. From germline, CDR1 is SNHLY and CDR2 FYNNEI. V was clipped by 8 bases and J by 4 bases; unmatched bases: 7. CDR3 loop: CASATSGPYNEQFF. The CDR3 DNA reads as TGTGCCAGCGCTACTAGCGGACCGTACAATGAGCAGTTCTTC.

The genes are TRBV4-1 and TRBJ2-1; 9 positions agree with TRBD2. This CDR3 has 16 residues. Germline CDR1 and CDR2: MGHRA and YSYEKL. Trimming cost V 6 bases and J 1 base; bases outside gene matches: 7. CDR3 in DNA: TGCGCCAGCAGGGAATTTAGCGGGAGTTCCTACAATGAGCAGTTCTTC. This encodes CASREFSGSSYNEQFF.

The chain recombines TRBV7-3 with TRBJ1-1; D unresolved. V lost 3 bases and J lost 3, with 8 bases in between. The CDR3 is made up of 13 amino acids. CDR1 and CDR2 from the germline V gene are SGHTA and FQGTGA. The CDR3 DNA sequence: TGTGCCAGCAGCTTCGACCGGGACACTGAAGCTTTCTTT. It translates to CASSFDRDTEAFF.

The V call is TRBV7-8, the J call TRBJ2-2, with TRBD1 matching 8 bases. With V trimmed by 2 bases and J by 3 bases, 17 bases remained unmatched. Germline CDR1 and CDR2: SGHVS and FQNEAQ. The length of the CDR3 is 20 residues. The CDR3 nucleotides read TGTGCCAGCAGCTTACCTCCACCGAAAACAGGGGGTGCCTACACCGGGGAGCTGTTTTTT. Its protein is CASSLPPPKTGGAYTGELFF.

The chain couples TRBV6-5 to TRBJ2-5, with 8 positions matching TRBD1. With the DNA end fitting TRBJ2-7 better, the J assignment may be wrong. The length of the CDR3 is 15 residues. Germline values: CDR1 MNHEY, CDR2 SVGAGI. In DNA form, the CDR3 reads TGTGCCAGCAGTTATTCACAGGGGGGCGCCTACGAGCAGTACTTC. This codes for CASSYSQGGAYEQYF.

V usage is TRBV4-1 and J usage is TRBJ1-4; no clear D. V was cut by 4 bases and J by 8 bases, with 11 bases left in between. In germline, CDR1 is MGHRA, CDR2 YSYEKL. CDR3 length equals 13 residues. The CDR3 nucleotides read TGCGCCAGCAGCCTCGAACTAAGGGAAAAACTGTTTTTT. Translation: CASSLELREKLFF.

The rearrangement uses TRBV4-1 and TRBJ1-3, with D possibly being TRBD1 (6 bases). The CDR3 length is 15 residues. The germline V gene has CDR1 MGHRA and CDR2 YSYEKL. Trimming cost V 3 bases and J 2 bases, with 11 bases left between them. The DNA for the CDR3 is TGCGCCAGCAGCCAGACCCGACAGGCTGGAAACACCATATATTTT. Its protein is CASSQTRQAGNTIYF.

The CDR3 spells CASSLGELFF. In DNA form, the CDR3 reads TGTGCCAGCAGCCTCGGGGAGCTGTTTTTT. The V gene is TRBV7-9, the J gene TRBJ2-2; D call uncertain. Germline lookup yields CDR1 SEHNR and CDR2 FQNEAQ (reference sequence). This CDR3 is 10 amino acids long. V lost 5 bases, J lost 7 bases, and 2 bases lay in between. Complete variable domain (other parts from reference TRBV7-9 and TRBJ2-2): DTGVSQNPRHKITKRGQNVTFRCDPISEHNRLYWYRQTLGQGPEFLTYFQNEAQLEKSRLLSDRFSAERPKGSFSTLEIQRTEQGDSAMYLCASSLGELFFGEGSRLTVL.

In the case of this clone: One end of the junction fails to match germline, which may point to a read error. The rearrangement joins TRBV7-9 to TRBJ1-1, with 9 bases identical to TRBD1. The CDR3 consists of 17 residues. The germline V gene has CDR1 SEHNR and CDR2 FQNEAQ (reference sequence). CDR3 protein: CSSSLGRTGQGDTEAFF. The CDR3 nucleotides read TGTTCCAGCAGCTTAGGCCGAACGGGACAGGGAGACACTGAAGCTTTCTTT.